Listed below are T cell receptor beta chains from one sample, sequenced in a study of T cells in Graves' hyperthyroidism and ophthalmopathy. TCRdb reanalysed the multiplex PCR reads using MiXCR and keeps one entry per CDR3 protein. The table includes 450,000 to 650,000 distinct CDR3 sequences, over 12% detected once. Sequenced input: blood. These receptors came from a young woman with Graves' ophthalmopathy. Both conserved end residues are trimmed from each CDR3. D genes are given only for firm matches. Clone sizes are given selectively: once, few, many, or a class where the clone is expanded.

ASGVRPEQY	.	many	TRBJ2-7	TRBV2
ASSFLAGAYEQY	TRBD2	many	TRBJ2-7	TRBV7-2
ASSLSLAADTQY	TRBD2	many	TRBJ2-3	TRBV11-1
ASSQAWKGNNEQF	.	many	TRBJ2-1	TRBV3-1
ASSLDNNPIMNTEAF	.	many	TRBJ1-1	TRBV5-1
ASSSTGGGETQY	TRBD1	many	TRBJ2-5	TRBV7-9
ASSQGSLVDTQY	.	many	TRBJ2-3	TRBV4-3
SARDLRAGPNYGYT	.	many	TRBJ1-2	TRBV20-1
ASSLGGRPPFSYNEQF	.	.	TRBJ2-1	TRBV7-8
ASRNQFIDEKLF	.	many	TRBJ1-4	TRBV28
ASSQEFRPTGELF	.	.	TRBJ2-2	TRBV4-1
ASSLAGGSSFTDTQY	TRBD1	.	TRBJ2-3	TRBV19
ASSLEDQVENQPQH	.	many	TRBJ1-5	TRBV7-8
ASSLGLTGQY	.	few	TRBJ2-7	TRBV13
ASSQGQGYYGYT	TRBD1	many	TRBJ1-2	TRBV6-1
ASSLVVREQY	.	.	TRBJ2-7	TRBV7-9
SVEDRGTDTQY	.	.	TRBJ2-3	TRBV29-1
ASSYRDGPLH	.	many	TRBJ1-6	TRBV6-1
ATQGERSPLH	.	many	TRBJ1-6	TRBV2
ASTPIEGQGRNTIY	TRBD1	many	TRBJ1-3	TRBV6-1
NQQGETQY	.	.	TRBJ2-5	TRBV29-1
ASSSRGENYGYT	.	many	TRBJ1-2	TRBV7-9
ASSRSPSSYNEQF	.	many	TRBJ2-1	TRBV6-2/TRBV6-3
SVYPTGSNTEAF	.	.	TRBJ1-1	TRBV29-1
ATSGARSVSYNEQF	.	many	TRBJ2-1	TRBV24-1
ASSYHLGQGAYNEQF	TRBD1	many	TRBJ2-1	TRBV7-7
ASSQEGSLSYGHT	.	.	TRBJ1-2	TRBV5-5
ASSLGSPDYGYT	.	few	TRBJ1-2	TRBV6-1
ASSSAGTETEQF	.	many	TRBJ2-1	TRBV7-9
AWPPDRGYTEAF	TRBD1	.	TRBJ1-1	TRBV30
ASSEAPTGVSYEQY	TRBD1	many	TRBJ2-7	TRBV6-1
ASTYGGRETQY	.	many	TRBJ2-5	TRBV12-3/TRBV12-4
ASSVRAASGTDTQY	.	.	TRBJ2-3	TRBV4-2
SAREGRQKYQETQY	.	many	TRBJ2-5	TRBV20-1
ASSSRLAGPLGEQF	TRBD2	many	TRBJ2-1	TRBV11-3
ASSRVRVGDEQY	.	many	TRBJ2-7	TRBV12-3/TRBV12-4
ASSVERGLYNEQF	.	.	TRBJ2-1	TRBV9
ASSGGTGHGTDTQY	.	.	TRBJ2-3	TRBV9
ASSLWTGGTSGRHYYEQY	TRBD2	.	TRBJ2-7	TRBV12-3/TRBV12-4
ASSLQIGTGARTHTQY	.	.	TRBJ2-3	TRBV12-3/TRBV12-4
ASSTDRLMNTEAF	TRBD1	many	TRBJ1-1	TRBV2
ASSLISSAPYEQY	.	many	TRBJ2-7	TRBV5-8
ASSQLDRTTSTGELF	.	many	TRBJ2-2	TRBV3-1
ASSITSGRYNEQF	TRBD2	many	TRBJ2-1	TRBV6-1
ASSQDIGQYNEQF	.	.	TRBJ2-1	TRBV4-1
ASSIEVFLAGRAGELF	TRBD2	.	TRBJ2-2	TRBV19
AIRRQGNTEAF	TRBD1	many	TRBJ1-1	TRBV10-3
SAPEGVGYT	.	many	TRBJ1-2	TRBV20-1
ASSLEWGSKNIQY	.	.	TRBJ2-4	TRBV5-5
AWSSGPSSGANVLT	.	many	TRBJ2-6	TRBV30
ASSFSLGVDDQETQY	.	many	TRBJ2-5	TRBV28
ATSPLYGYT	.	few	TRBJ1-2	TRBV10-3
ASSHRGASYEQY	.	many	TRBJ2-7	TRBV27
ASSVSASGNAIY	.	.	TRBJ1-3	TRBV9